The source of this T cell receptor beta chain is a study of control samples from healthy donors and cancer patients (TCRdb year 2020). The CDR3 measures 14 amino acids from cysteine to phenylalanine. Only CDR3 DNA remains: 42 bases, in frame from the first base. According to the germline V gene, CDR1 reads ENHRY and CDR2 reads SYGVKD. V is shortened by 7 bases, J by 3 bases, and the region joining them spans 15 bases. About this clone itself: No antigen is known for it. Base qualities were left out, and no much larger clone turns up one base away.

Libraries were built with the immunoSEQ multiplex PCR assay. This is the immuneACCESS table as TCRdb keeps it, with only in-frame sequences that have V and J called. A part of the clones is gone; compared with another copy, unresolved V genes explain less than half, and the rest is unexplained. The table for this sample lists roughly 90,000 clones; roughly four fifths of them were counted only once. Over 7.5% of the sample comes from the top ten. The TCR comes from a woman between 55 and 75 years old in good health. The sequencing input was blood. The chain couples TRBV10-3 to TRBJ2-5; D gene: possibly TRBD1, on 5 matching bases. The CDR3 is CAIKRGLGEETQYF. Here is the DNA: TGTGCCATCAAAAGGGGCCTTGGGGAAGAGACCCAGTACTTC.